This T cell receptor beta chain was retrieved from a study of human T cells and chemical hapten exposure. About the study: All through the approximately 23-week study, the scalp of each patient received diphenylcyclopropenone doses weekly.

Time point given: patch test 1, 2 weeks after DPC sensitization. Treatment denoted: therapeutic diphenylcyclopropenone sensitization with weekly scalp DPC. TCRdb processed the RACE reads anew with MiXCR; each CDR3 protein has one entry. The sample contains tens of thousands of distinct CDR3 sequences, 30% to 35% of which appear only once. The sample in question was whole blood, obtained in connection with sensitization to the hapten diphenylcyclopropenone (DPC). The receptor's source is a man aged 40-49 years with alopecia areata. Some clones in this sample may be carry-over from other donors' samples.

The DNA of the CDR3 is TGCAGTGCTAGGAAAGGGGGTGCCCAAAGCAATCAGCCCCAGCATTTT. Translation: CSARKGGAQSNQPQHF. The rearrangement links TRBV20-1 to TRBJ1-5; weak D call: TRBD1 (6 bases). V was shortened by 3 bases and J by 1 base, with 16 bases between the two germline ends. Germline loops: CDR1 DFQATT, CDR2 SNEGSKA (reference sequence). The CDR3 runs to 16 residues.